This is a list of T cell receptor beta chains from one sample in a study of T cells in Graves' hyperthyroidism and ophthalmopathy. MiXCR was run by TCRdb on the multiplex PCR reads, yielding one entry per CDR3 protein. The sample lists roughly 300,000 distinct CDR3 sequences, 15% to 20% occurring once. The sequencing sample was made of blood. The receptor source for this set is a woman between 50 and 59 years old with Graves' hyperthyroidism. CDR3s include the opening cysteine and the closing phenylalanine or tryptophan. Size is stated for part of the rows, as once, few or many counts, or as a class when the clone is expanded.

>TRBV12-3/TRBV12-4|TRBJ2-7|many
CASRPQGLTPSEQYF
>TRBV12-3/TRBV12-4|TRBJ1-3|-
CASSYQVGNTIYF
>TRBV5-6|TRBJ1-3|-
CASSLRVSGNTIYF
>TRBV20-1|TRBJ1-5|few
CSAWTATGGNQPQHF
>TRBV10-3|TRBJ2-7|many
CAISESGRTRGLLEDEQYF
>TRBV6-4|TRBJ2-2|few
CASSPDYPTGELFF
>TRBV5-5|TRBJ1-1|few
CASSLYSGGRAEAFF
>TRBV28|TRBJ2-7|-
CASSLPAPTGREQYF
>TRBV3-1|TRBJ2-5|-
CASSQDLIAGQRETQYF
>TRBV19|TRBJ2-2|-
CASSIDRSGAWGDGELFF
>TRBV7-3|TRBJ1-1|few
CASSLNGAPDTEAFF
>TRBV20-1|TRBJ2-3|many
CSAIGLAETDTQYF
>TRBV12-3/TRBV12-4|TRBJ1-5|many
CASSPRRHINSNQPQHF
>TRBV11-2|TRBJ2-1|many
CASSLDPGPNEQFF
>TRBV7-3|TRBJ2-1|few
CASSPSGSNEQFF
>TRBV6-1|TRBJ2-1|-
CASRRDRGGNEQFF
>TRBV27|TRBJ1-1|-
CASSFGQATEAFF
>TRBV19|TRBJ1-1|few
CASSIGFVGDTEAFF
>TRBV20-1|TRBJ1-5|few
CSASRNSNQPQHF
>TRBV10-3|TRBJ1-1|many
CAISDSTGAFF
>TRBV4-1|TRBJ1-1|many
CASSLTTGRYTEAFF
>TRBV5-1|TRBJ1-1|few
CASRLPDRGLNTEAFF
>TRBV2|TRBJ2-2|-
CASSASLASTGELFF
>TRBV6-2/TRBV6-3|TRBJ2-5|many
CASSYSALTFGETQYF
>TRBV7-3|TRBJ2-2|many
CASSRAGPGELFF
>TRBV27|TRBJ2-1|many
CASSSKAGGPFNEQFF
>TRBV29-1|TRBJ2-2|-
CSVGGTQNTGELFF